The 21 T cell receptor beta chains below all came from one sample that was sequenced in a study of cytomegalovirus exposure and HLA in healthy donors. TCRdb keeps only in-frame clones here, not all; method: immunoSEQ multiplex PCR. The table lists roughly 77,000 clones, around 95% of them singletons, with more than 0.65% in the top ten. The specimen was PBMCs. These receptors were collected from a woman younger than 35 in good health and CMV-seronegative.

V gene TRBV30 combines with J gene TRBJ1-5; a possible D gene is TRBD1 (6 bases). CDR1 is GTSNPN and CDR2 is SVGIG in the germline V gene (reference sequence). This CDR3 contains 14 residues. Deletions cut 1 base from V and 8 bases from J, with 15 bases between. CDR3 nucleotides: TGTGCCTGGAGTGAACTCACAGGGATGGAGCCCCAGCATTTT. Protein sequence: CAWSELTGMEPQHF.

The rearrangement uses TRBV18 and TRBJ1-4, with 10 bases matching TRBD1. Germline CDR1 is KGHSH and CDR2 is LQKENI. V was pared by 3 bases and J by 5 bases, with 18 bases of the junction left unmatched. The CDR3 is 20 residues long. As DNA, the CDR3 is TGTGCCAGCTCACCCCCCCTCCGGAGGGACAGGGGCCTGGGAAATGAAAAACTGTTTTTT. Protein sequence: CASSPPLRRDRGLGNEKLFF.

The chain couples TRBV6-5 to TRBJ1-5; the D is unclear. The CDR3 contains 13 residues. Per germline, CDR1 MNHEY and CDR2 SVGAGI. V lost 4 bases and J lost 5, with 9 bases in between. The CDR3 protein is CASSLNRDQPQHF. CDR3 nucleotide sequence: TGTGCCAGCAGTTTAAACAGAGATCAGCCCCAGCATTTT.

The J gene is TRBJ1-1, the V gene TRBV25-1, with TRBD1 matching over 9 bases. Germline V CDR1 and CDR2: MGHDK, SYGVNS. J gave up 6 bases and V 3 bases, and 11 bases lay outside the gene matches. This CDR3 has 16 residues. CDR3 nucleotides: TGTGCCAGCAGTGACCGCGGACAAACAGGGGGCTCTGAAGCTTTCTTT. It encodes CASSDRGQTGGSEAFF.

The chain has TRBV28 and TRBJ1-2, with 7 bases aligning to TRBD1. CDR1 MDHEN and CDR2 SYDVKM come from the germline V gene. This CDR3 contains 14 residues. J gave up 3 bases and V 6 bases, and 7 bases lay outside the gene matches. CDR3 sequence reads: CASRVRGQYYGYTF. CDR3 coding DNA: TGTGCCAGCAGAGTACGGGGACAGTACTATGGCTACACCTTC.

This clone showed up just once. The rearrangement links TRBV7-9 to TRBJ2-2; D remains ambiguous. The CDR3 loop spans 13 amino acids. CDR1 is SEHNR and CDR2 is FQNEAQ in the germline V gene (reference sequence). V dropped 2 bases and J dropped 7 bases, with 8 bases sitting between them. As DNA, the CDR3 is TGTGCCAGCAGCTTAAACCAGGTCGGGGAGCTGTTTTTT. Amino acid sequence: CASSLNQVGELFF.

This chain links TRBV15 with TRBJ2-5; unclear D gene. Germline assignment: CDR1 LNHNV and CDR2 YYDKDF (reference sequence). This CDR3 comprises 12 residues. With 1 base removed from V and 5 bases from J, the gap between germline ends came to 5 bases. The DNA for the CDR3 is TGTGCCACCAGCAGAGGTCCGGAGACCCAGTACTTC. It is translated as CATSRGPETQYF. The variable domain in full, with the rest retrieved from reference TRBV15 and TRBJ2-5, is DAMVIQNPRYQVTQFGKPVTLSCSQTLNHNVMYWYQQKSSQAPKLLFHYYDKDFNNEADTPDNFQSRRPNTSFCFLDIRSPGLGDTAMYLCATSRGPETQYFGPGTRLLVL.

The chain recombines TRBV5-1 with TRBJ2-5; perhaps TRBD2 as D (6 bases). The germline V and J ends were trimmed by 4 bases and 1 base, with 17 bases remaining between them. Per the germline V gene, CDR1 is SGHRS and CDR2 is YFSETQ. The CDR3 covers 16 residues. CDR3 in amino acids: CASSPEGSGLQETQYF. The CDR3, as DNA: TGCGCCAGCAGCCCGGAGGGTAGCGGTCTCCAAGAGACCCAGTACTTC.

The chain carries TRBV2 and TRBJ2-5; the D gene is possibly TRBD2 (6 bases). This CDR3 comprises 11 residues. V was pared by 10 bases and J by 5 bases, with 11 bases between. Looked up from germline, CDR1 is SNHLY and CDR2 is FYNNEI. CDR3 coding DNA: TGTGCCACCACCCGGGGGGAGACCCAGTACTTC. It is translated as CATTRGETQYF.

The chain uses TRBV19 and TRBJ2-1; 8 bases are a match to TRBD2. Trimming removed 3 bases from V and 6 bases from J; junction bases left unmatched: 7. CDR1 and CDR2 from the germline V gene are LNHDA and SQIVND (reference sequence). This CDR3 has 15 residues. CDR3 sequence reads: CASSIAGGPLNEQFF. The CDR3 DNA is TGTGCCAGTAGTATCGCGGGGGGCCCCCTCAATGAGCAGTTCTTC. The full variable domain, its missing parts supplied by reference TRBV19 and TRBJ2-1, is DGGITQSPKYLFRKEGQNVTLSCEQNLNHDAMYWYRQDPGQGLRLIYYSQIVNDFQKGDIAEGYSVSREKKESFPLTVTSAQKNPTAFYLCASSIAGGPLNEQFFGPGTRLTVL.

The chain's CDR3 is CATTRQLTNEKLFF. The CDR3 nucleotides are TGTGCCACCACCCGACAACTAACTAATGAAAAACTGTTTTTT. V is TRBV15 and J is TRBJ1-4; D is ambiguous. The V and J ends lost 7 bases and 1 base respectively, with 10 bases between them. This CDR3 has 14 residues. Germline V gene lookup returns CDR1 LNHNV and CDR2 YYDKDF (reference sequence).

The rearrangement joins TRBV18 to TRBJ1-2, with 7 bases matching TRBD1. Per germline, CDR1 KGHSH and CDR2 LQKENI. V was pared by 1 base and J by 4 bases, with 3 bases of the junction left unmatched. The CDR3 extends over 14 amino acids. Here the CDR3 reads CASSPQGAGYGYTF. The CDR3 nucleotides read TGTGCCAGCTCACCACAGGGGGCGGGCTATGGCTACACCTTC.

The chain uses TRBV2 and TRBJ2-2; D gene uncertain. CDR1 and CDR2 (germline): SNHLY, FYNNEI. V was trimmed by 6 bases and J by 6 bases, leaving 5 bases between them. This CDR3 is 11 amino acids long. The CDR3 loop reads CASSAAGELFF. The CDR3 coding sequence is TGTGCCAGCAGCGCGGCCGGGGAGCTGTTTTTT.

This chain joins TRBV4-3 and TRBJ1-1, with 9 nucleotides matching TRBD1. Germline CDR1 reads LGHNA; CDR2 reads YSLEER. Unmatched junction bases numbered 5, after V lost 0 bases and J lost 6 bases. CDR3 length: 15 residues. In DNA form, the CDR3 reads TGCGCCAGCAGCCAAGACATCCGGACAGGGGCTGAAGCTTTCTTT. Protein product: CASSQDIRTGAEAFF.

This rearrangement joins TRBV29-1 to TRBJ1-2; no clear D gene. Trimming pared 1 base from V and 4 bases from J, leaving 13 bases between. The CDR3 is made up of 14 amino acids. Germline V CDR1 and CDR2: SQVTM, ANQGSEA. In nucleotides, the CDR3 is TGCAGCGTTGAAGGGGTAGAGGGATCCTATGGCTACACCTTC. This codes for CSVEGVEGSYGYTF.

This clone was observed once. The chain employs TRBV14 and TRBJ2-1; 8 nucleotides match TRBD2. Germline V gives CDR1 SGHDN, CDR2 FVKESK. This CDR3 region has 15 residues. Trimming at V came to 4 bases and at J to 2 bases, leaving 4 bases not matched to a gene. The CDR3 DNA reads TGTGCCAGCAGCCGTTTTAGCGGGACCTACAATGAGCAGTTCTTC. Residues: CASSRFSGTYNEQFF.

The chain combines TRBV7-9 with TRBJ2-1; 9 bases align to TRBD2. V lost 5 bases and J lost 6; bases outside the gene matches: 8. This CDR3 is 15 amino acids long. Germline-derived CDR1 and CDR2 are SEHNR and FQNEAQ (reference sequence). CDR3 in DNA: TGTGCCAGCAGCCCAGGGGCGGGGGGGCTCAATGAGCAGTTCTTC. Translating gives CASSPGAGGLNEQFF.

The chain has TRBV5-4 and TRBJ2-3; no firm D call. V lost 2 bases and J lost 4, with 8 bases in between. The CDR3 sequence is 13 residues long. Germline CDR1 is SGHNT and CDR2 is YYREEE (reference sequence). The CDR3 is CASSFQAADTQYF. CDR3 in DNA: TGTGCCAGCAGCTTTCAGGCAGCAGATACGCAGTATTTT. The full variable domain, with the rest looked up from reference TRBV5-4 and TRBJ2-3, is ETGVTQSPTHLIKTRGQQVTLRCSSQSGHNTVSWYQQALGQGPQFIFQYYREEENGRGNFPPRFSGLQFPNYSSELNVNALELDDSALYLCASSFQAADTQYFGPGTRLTVL.

The rearrangement links TRBV30 to TRBJ2-7; tentative D call: TRBD1 (5 bases). Germline CDR1 GTSNPN, CDR2 SVGIG (reference sequence). The CDR3 contains 12 residues. Deletions cut 2 bases from V and 4 bases from J, with 9 bases between. The CDR3 DNA sequence: TGTGCCTGGAGTAAGGCAGGGTACGAGCAGTACTTC. This sequence encodes CAWSKAGYEQYF.

V is TRBV27 and J is TRBJ2-2, with 11 bases lining up with TRBD1. Trimming at V came to 3 bases and at J to 5 bases, leaving 2 bases not matched to a gene. There are 15 residues in the CDR3. From germline, CDR1 is MNHEY and CDR2 SMNVEV (reference sequence). CDR3 loop: CASSLGTGGTGELFF. CDR3 DNA sequence: TGTGCCAGCAGTTTGGGGACAGGGGGAACCGGGGAGCTGTTTTTT.

J is TRBJ2-7 and V is TRBV4-3; D remains unclear. Germline assignment: CDR1 LGHNA and CDR2 YSLEER. Trimming cost V 0 bases and J 3 bases, with 3 bases left between them. This CDR3 is built from 12 residues. The CDR3 sequence is CASSQDRYEQYF. The CDR3 DNA follows: TGCGCCAGCAGCCAAGATCGCTACGAGCAGTACTTC.